This T cell receptor (beta chain) was profiled in a study of blood T cell repertoires in COVID-19. Study at large: The samples span acute and convalescent COVID-19 from the United States, Italy and Spain. T cells, B-cell-depleted T cells, or PBMCs supplied cDNA or gDNA.

Original processing notes: For nucleated cells, counts were estimated from reference gene primer amplification. Here immunoSEQ multiplex PCR was the method, and the copy in TCRdb shows in-frame clones only, minus some. The DNA was the basis for D and trimming; V, J and clone size are from that table. The data hold roughly 300,000 clones, with around 92% observed a single time. This clone has more than one count but fewer than ten. This clonotype was obtained from a man aged 18 to 30 who had recovered from COVID-19. Sequences were obtained from peripheral blood.

In DNA form, the CDR3 reads TGTGCCAGCAGCTTTCTACGGGACACCGGGGAGCTGTTTTTT. The encoded protein is CASSFLRDTGELFF. The chain is built from TRBV11-2 and TRBJ2-2; D call uncertain. The CDR3 consists of 14 residues. Germline V gene data show CDR1 as SGHAT and CDR2 as FQNNGV. Trimming removed 3 bases at V and 3 bases at J, with 8 bases between.